Below, one TCR beta chain is given with its context. The entry originates in a study of T cell changes during pregnancy in multiple sclerosis. Sequencing was performed with immunoSEQ multiplex PCR; in TCRdb, only in-frame clones are kept and a portion is missing. The table records 70,000 to 75,000 clones, more than 85% of them present only once. The length of the CDR3 is 13 residues. V lost 6 bases, J lost 9 bases, and 5 bases stayed unmatched. Germline CDR1 MRHNA, CDR2 SNTAGT. The chain joins TRBV6-4 to TRBJ2-1, with 10 bases identical to TRBD2. This sample comprised peripheral blood, obtained before pregnancy. The source is a female donor with multiple sclerosis, enrolled in a pregnancy study. The DNA of the CDR3 is TGTGCCAGCAGCGGGACTAGCGACACTGAGCAGTTCTTC. As protein: CASSGTSDTEQFF.